The entry below describes one T cell receptor beta chain. Its antigen is unknown. Germline V lookup: CDR1 KGHSH, CDR2 LQKENI. This CDR3 contains 14 residues. The V end was cut by 6 bases, the J end by 2 bases, with 13 bases between. The data are from a study of T cell responses to AZD1222 COVID-19 vaccine. Whole-study findings and limits: The sample set comprised mostly white British donors with more females, and clonal diversity was possibly underestimated.

The method was immunoSEQ multiplex PCR; TCRdb's version includes in-frame clones alone and lacks a portion of them. Of approximately 120,000 clones in the sample, about nine tenths were seen once. This sequence originates from an adult in good health. The input for sequencing was peripheral blood, taken on day 0 of AZD1222 vaccination. The chain couples TRBV18 to TRBJ1-1; unclear D gene. The CDR3 spells CASSLYGSNTEAFF. The CDR3 coding sequence is TGTGCCAGCTCGCTATATGGCAGCAACACTGAAGCTTTCTTT.